This section outlines one T cell receptor beta chain sequence together with its context. The survey-level immunoSEQ assay was used. Generated by immunoSEQ multiplex PCR, the TCRdb table keeps only in-frame clones and is missing some. The repertoire has approximately 39,000 clones, approximately 85% of them found once; the top ten carry under 1.5%. This sample stems from a study of STAT5B mutations in CD4+ large granular lymphocyte leukemia. The receptor was isolated from a human donor in good health. The sample consisted of CD4+ T cells from blood buffy coats.

In DNA, the CDR3 is TGTGCCAGCAGCTTGCAAGGGACAGCCTTAACCGCCGGGGAGCTGTTTTTT. This gives the protein CASSLQGTALTAGELFF. The rearrangement uses TRBV5-8 and TRBJ2-2, with 7 bases aligning to TRBD1. The CDR3 contains 17 residues. Germline CDR1 and CDR2: SGHTS and YDEGEE. V was pared by 1 base and J by 6 bases, with 12 bases of the junction left unmatched.